The subject of this entry is one TCR beta chain. Antigen unknown. Following autologous stem cell transplantation, relapse occurred in every patient, and exposure to brentuximab vedotin varied. The entry originates in a study of PD-1 blockade in classical Hodgkin lymphoma. Study-level points and caveats: Reports indicated that newly diagnosed patients had lower baseline TCR diversity than healthy donors did. CD4+ TCR diversity climbed significantly by C4D1, unlike CD8+ TCR diversity. Complete responders' diversity at baseline resembled that of newly diagnosed patients. Sources of repertoire differences remain undefined, possibly disease activity or prior therapy.

TCRdb keeps only in-frame clones here, not all; method: immunoSEQ multiplex PCR. The top ten clones hold more than 20% of a sample with roughly 13,000 clones, around 85% of them seen once. This CDR3 is built from 13 residues. CDR1 and CDR2 (germline): MNHNS, SASEGT. J was trimmed by 7 bases and V by 6 bases; bases with no gene match: 5. The chain links TRBV6-1 to TRBJ1-5, with TRBD1 identical over 8 bases. The sequence came from a human donor with classical Hodgkin lymphoma. Material: peripheral blood mononuclear cells (PBMCs), obtained at baseline. The CDR3 bases are TGTGCCAGCAGGGACAGGGCCCCCCAGCCCCAGCATTTT. This encodes CASRDRAPQPQHF.